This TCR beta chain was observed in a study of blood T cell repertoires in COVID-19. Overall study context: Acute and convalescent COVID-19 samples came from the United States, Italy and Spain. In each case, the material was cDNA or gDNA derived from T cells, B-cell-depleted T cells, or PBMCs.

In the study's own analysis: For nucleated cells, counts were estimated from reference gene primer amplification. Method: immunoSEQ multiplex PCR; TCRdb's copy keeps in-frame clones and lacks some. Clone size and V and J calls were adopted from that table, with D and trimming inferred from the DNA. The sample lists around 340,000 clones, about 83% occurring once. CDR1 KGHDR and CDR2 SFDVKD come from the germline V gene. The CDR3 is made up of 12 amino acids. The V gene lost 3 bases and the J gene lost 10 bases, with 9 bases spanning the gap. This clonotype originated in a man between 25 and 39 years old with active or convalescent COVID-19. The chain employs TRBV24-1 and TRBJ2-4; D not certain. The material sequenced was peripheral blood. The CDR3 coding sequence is TGTGCCACCAGTGATACCCGAGAAATTCAGTACTTC. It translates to CATSDTREIQYF.